This is a list of T cell receptor beta chains from one sample in a study of cytomegalovirus exposure and HLA in healthy donors. Repertoires were generated with immunoSEQ multiplex PCR, while TCRdb's copy carries only in-frame clones and drops some. The sample lists 100,000 to 150,000 clones; approximately 82% were seen once. Sequenced material: PBMCs. The receptors here all came from a female donor in good health and CMV-seronegative. Both conserved end residues are part of each CDR3. Fields, in order: clone size, D gene, V gene, CDR3 length, J gene, CDR3 DNA, CDR3 protein. D genes are given only for firm matches. Expanded clones are given a class, and other clones once, few, many or no size at all.

clone_size: .
d_call: TRBD2
v_call: TRBV27
cdr3_length: 15
j_call: TRBJ2-1
cdr3_nt: TGTGCCAGCAGTTTGAGACTAGCGGGAGGAAATGAGCAGTTCTTC
cdr3_aa: CASSLRLAGGNEQFF

clone_size: once
d_call: .
v_call: TRBV7-9
cdr3_length: 14
j_call: TRBJ1-4
cdr3_nt: TGTTCCAGCAACTCTAACAGCTACGATGAAAAACTGTTTTTT
cdr3_aa: CSSNSNSYDEKLFF

clone_size: once
d_call: .
v_call: TRBV5-1
cdr3_length: 14
j_call: TRBJ2-3
cdr3_nt: TGCGCCAGCAGGTCCGGGACTAGCACAGATACGCAGTATTTT
cdr3_aa: CASRSGTSTDTQYF

clone_size: .
d_call: TRBD1
v_call: TRBV7-8
cdr3_length: 15
j_call: TRBJ2-7
cdr3_nt: TGTGCCAGCAGCCTCCGGGACAGGGGGGCTCGAGAGCAGTACTTC
cdr3_aa: CASSLRDRGAREQYF

clone_size: few
d_call: TRBD1
v_call: TRBV19
cdr3_length: 18
j_call: TRBJ2-1
cdr3_nt: TGTGCCAGTAGTATAGGTCCATCGTCGGGACAGGGGAACAATGAGCAGTTCTTC
cdr3_aa: CASSIGPSSGQGNNEQFF

clone_size: .
d_call: TRBD2
v_call: TRBV30
cdr3_length: 12
j_call: TRBJ2-1
cdr3_nt: TGTGCCGCTAGCGGGGGATACAATGAGCAGTTCTTC
cdr3_aa: CAASGGYNEQFF

clone_size: few
d_call: .
v_call: TRBV15
cdr3_length: 12
j_call: TRBJ1-2
cdr3_nt: TGTGCCACCAGCAGGGACAGCATAGGCTACACCTTC
cdr3_aa: CATSRDSIGYTF

clone_size: .
d_call: TRBD1
v_call: TRBV28
cdr3_length: 15
j_call: TRBJ1-1
cdr3_nt: TGTGCCAGCAGTGGGCCGGGACAGGGTATCACTGAAGCTTTCTTT
cdr3_aa: CASSGPGQGITEAFF

clone_size: .
d_call: TRBD2
v_call: TRBV4-1
cdr3_length: 17
j_call: TRBJ2-3
cdr3_nt: TGCGCCAGCAGCCAAGAAGGGACTAGCCTCCGCACAGATACGCAGTATTTT
cdr3_aa: CASSQEGTSLRTDTQYF

clone_size: .
d_call: TRBD2
v_call: TRBV6-5
cdr3_length: 15
j_call: TRBJ2-1
cdr3_nt: TGTGCCAGCAGTTACTCTCCGACTAGCGTCAATGAGCAGTTCTTC
cdr3_aa: CASSYSPTSVNEQFF

clone_size: few
d_call: TRBD2
v_call: TRBV4-3
cdr3_length: 15
j_call: TRBJ2-1
cdr3_nt: TGCGCCAGCAGCCAAGGGACTAGCGGCGACAATGAGCAGTTCTTC
cdr3_aa: CASSQGTSGDNEQFF

clone_size: .
d_call: TRBD1
v_call: TRBV28
cdr3_length: 15
j_call: TRBJ2-7
cdr3_nt: TGTGCCAGCAGTTGGGGGAACAGGGGTTGGGACGAGCAGTACTTC
cdr3_aa: CASSWGNRGWDEQYF

clone_size: few
d_call: TRBD2
v_call: TRBV5-1
cdr3_length: 15
j_call: TRBJ2-3
cdr3_nt: TGCGCCAGCAGCCGTACTAGCGGGGAGCAAGGTACGCAGTATTTT
cdr3_aa: CASSRTSGEQGTQYF

clone_size: .
d_call: .
v_call: TRBV28
cdr3_length: 15
j_call: TRBJ2-5
cdr3_nt: TGTGCCAGCAGTTTAAGTAGCGAGAGGACTGAGACCCAGTACTTC
cdr3_aa: CASSLSSERTETQYF

clone_size: once
d_call: TRBD2
v_call: TRBV11-2
cdr3_length: 14
j_call: TRBJ2-7
cdr3_nt: TGTGCCAGCAGATTTAGCGGGTATTCTGGCGAGCAGTACTTC
cdr3_aa: CASRFSGYSGEQYF

clone_size: .
d_call: .
v_call: TRBV7-2
cdr3_length: 15
j_call: TRBJ2-7
cdr3_nt: TGTGCCAGCAGCTTAGCTCCGGACAGAATCTACGAGCAGTACTTC
cdr3_aa: CASSLAPDRIYEQYF

clone_size: .
d_call: TRBD2
v_call: TRBV11-2
cdr3_length: 19
j_call: TRBJ2-1
cdr3_nt: TGTGCCAGCGGGGGGACGGAAGCGGGAGGGTCCCTCTCCTACAATGAGCAGTTCTTC
cdr3_aa: CASGGTEAGGSLSYNEQFF

clone_size: .
d_call: TRBD1
v_call: TRBV4-2
cdr3_length: 16
j_call: TRBJ2-1
cdr3_nt: TGTGCCAGCAGCCAAGATACAGGGGGCGCCTACAATGAGCAGTTCTTC
cdr3_aa: CASSQDTGGAYNEQFF

clone_size: few
d_call: .
v_call: TRBV6-5
cdr3_length: 14
j_call: TRBJ1-2
cdr3_nt: TGTGCCACCAAGACAGACGGAACCCACTATGGCTACACCTTC
cdr3_aa: CATKTDGTHYGYTF

clone_size: .
d_call: TRBD2
v_call: TRBV27
cdr3_length: 15
j_call: TRBJ2-2
cdr3_nt: TGTGCCAGCAGCAAAAGCGGGAGGTATACCGGGGAGCTGTTTTTT
cdr3_aa: CASSKSGRYTGELFF